The rows below give T cell receptor beta chains drawn from one sample of a study of technical replicates of blood from a few donors. Profiled with immunoSEQ multiplex PCR; TCRdb holds only in-frame clones, not every one. Here the sample spans about 16,000 clones, 85% to 90% being singletons. The sequencing input was PBMCs. These receptors all stem from a human donor in good health. CDR3s include the opening cysteine and the closing phenylalanine or tryptophan. Fields, in order: CDR3 DNA, CDR3 protein, clone size, D gene, J gene, V gene. The D gene is left open where the match is weak. Clone size is shown for a subset of rows, as once, few, many or a class of expanded clone.

CDR3 DNA: TGCGCCAGCAGCCAAGTTGCGGCAGGGGACTCCTACGAGCAGTACTTC
CDR3 protein: CASSQVAAGDSYEQYF
clone size: .
D gene: .
J gene: TRBJ2-7
V gene: TRBV4-1

CDR3 DNA: TGTGCCAGCTCCTCGACTTCGAGCGGGAGCTTCACAGATACGCAGTATTTT
CDR3 protein: CASSSTSSGSFTDTQYF
clone size: .
D gene: TRBD2
J gene: TRBJ2-3
V gene: TRBV18

CDR3 DNA: TGTGCCAGCAGTACCAGGGGGCTCGAGGGCGAGCAGTACTTC
CDR3 protein: CASSTRGLEGEQYF
clone size: .
D gene: TRBD1
J gene: TRBJ2-7
V gene: TRBV27

CDR3 DNA: TGTGCCAGTAGTAGACGGGACAGGGCGTCGGCCTACGAGCAGTACTTC
CDR3 protein: CASSRRDRASAYEQYF
clone size: .
D gene: TRBD1
J gene: TRBJ2-7
V gene: TRBV19

CDR3 DNA: TGTGCCAGCAGCCAAGTTGGGCCACCCTTGGATACGCAGTATTTT
CDR3 protein: CASSQVGPPLDTQYF
clone size: .
D gene: .
J gene: TRBJ2-3
V gene: TRBV4-2

CDR3 DNA: TGTGCCAGCGAAATAGCGGGCTTTAATGAGCAGTTCTTC
CDR3 protein: CASEIAGFNEQFF
clone size: .
D gene: TRBD2
J gene: TRBJ2-1
V gene: TRBV7-9

CDR3 DNA: TGTGCCAGTAGTACCCAACTAGCGGGAGGCCCCGGGGAGCTGTTTTTT
CDR3 protein: CASSTQLAGGPGELFF
clone size: .
D gene: TRBD2
J gene: TRBJ2-2
V gene: TRBV19

CDR3 DNA: TGTGCCAGCAGCGGACTAGCCACCTACAATGAGCAGTTCTTC
CDR3 protein: CASSGLATYNEQFF
clone size: .
D gene: TRBD2
J gene: TRBJ2-1
V gene: TRBV11-2

CDR3 DNA: TGCGCCAGCAGCCGGGCCTGGACAGGGGACTACGAGCAGTACTTC
CDR3 protein: CASSRAWTGDYEQYF
clone size: once
D gene: TRBD1
J gene: TRBJ2-7
V gene: TRBV5-1

CDR3 DNA: TGCGCCAGCAGCTTGGGGTCAGAAAATGGCTACACCTTC
CDR3 protein: CASSLGSENGYTF
clone size: once
D gene: .
J gene: TRBJ1-2
V gene: TRBV5-1

CDR3 DNA: TGCGCCAGCAGCTTGGATGGGGGGGTAGTGGTCCACGAGCAGTACTTC
CDR3 protein: CASSLDGGVVVHEQYF
clone size: .
D gene: TRBD2
J gene: TRBJ2-7
V gene: TRBV5-1

CDR3 DNA: TGTGCCAGCAGCTTAGGCCCCCTAGCGGGAGGGCCAAAGACCCAGTACTTC
CDR3 protein: CASSLGPLAGGPKTQYF
clone size: .
D gene: TRBD2
J gene: TRBJ2-5
V gene: TRBV7-8

CDR3 DNA: TGCGCCAGCAGCTTGATGGGCGGGAGTTCGGTTTACGAGCAGTACTTC
CDR3 protein: CASSLMGGSSVYEQYF
clone size: once
D gene: TRBD2
J gene: TRBJ2-7
V gene: TRBV5-1

CDR3 DNA: TGTGCCAGCAGCGTCCCCAGGGTATATGGCTACACCTTC
CDR3 protein: CASSVPRVYGYTF
clone size: .
D gene: .
J gene: TRBJ1-2
V gene: TRBV28

CDR3 DNA: TGCGCCAGCAGGGGACAACCGAACACTGAAGCTTTCTTT
CDR3 protein: CASRGQPNTEAFF
clone size: .
D gene: .
J gene: TRBJ1-1
V gene: TRBV10-1

CDR3 DNA: TGTGCCAGCCTAGGGCTAGCCGAGCCCTACGAGCAGTACTTC
CDR3 protein: CASLGLAEPYEQYF
clone size: .
D gene: .
J gene: TRBJ2-7
V gene: TRBV19

CDR3 DNA: TGTGCCAGCAGTACCCAGGGGAGTTCCTACAATGAGCAGTTCTTC
CDR3 protein: CASSTQGSSYNEQFF
clone size: .
D gene: .
J gene: TRBJ2-1
V gene: TRBV6-5

CDR3 DNA: TGTGCCAGTAGTATAGGACAGGGGAGGAAAAGGACTGAAGCTTTCTTT
CDR3 protein: CASSIGQGRKRTEAFF
clone size: .
D gene: TRBD1
J gene: TRBJ1-1
V gene: TRBV19

CDR3 DNA: TGTGCCAGCAGCCAAGATAGACTCTCTGGAAACACCATATATTTT
CDR3 protein: CASSQDRLSGNTIYF
clone size: .
D gene: .
J gene: TRBJ1-3
V gene: TRBV4-2

CDR3 DNA: TGTGCCAGTAAAGGGACAGGGGGCACAGATACGCAGTATTTT
CDR3 protein: CASKGTGGTDTQYF
clone size: .
D gene: TRBD1
J gene: TRBJ2-3
V gene: TRBV19

CDR3 DNA: TGCGCCAGCAGCCAAGATCGGGGAACCGGGGAGCTGTTTTTT
CDR3 protein: CASSQDRGTGELFF
clone size: .
D gene: .
J gene: TRBJ2-2
V gene: TRBV4-1

CDR3 DNA: TGTGCCAGCAGCCGGGGTACAGATACGCAGTATTTT
CDR3 protein: CASSRGTDTQYF
clone size: .
D gene: .
J gene: TRBJ2-3
V gene: TRBV7-9

CDR3 DNA: TGCGCCAGCAGCCAAGAGTTGACAGACGCTGAGCAGTTCTTC
CDR3 protein: CASSQELTDAEQFF
clone size: .
D gene: .
J gene: TRBJ2-1
V gene: TRBV4-1

CDR3 DNA: TGTGCCAGCAGTTTTGACCCGGGGACTAGCTCCTACGAGCAGTACTTC
CDR3 protein: CASSFDPGTSSYEQYF
clone size: .
D gene: TRBD2
J gene: TRBJ2-7
V gene: TRBV27

CDR3 DNA: TGCAGCGTTTCACACGACGAGCAGTACTTC
CDR3 protein: CSVSHDEQYF
clone size: .
D gene: .
J gene: TRBJ2-7
V gene: TRBV29-1

CDR3 DNA: TGCGCCAGCAGCTCGGAAGACACTCGTGAAGCTTTCTTT
CDR3 protein: CASSSEDTREAFF
clone size: .
D gene: .
J gene: TRBJ1-1
V gene: TRBV5-1

CDR3 DNA: TGTGCCAGCTCACATTCCGGGACAGGGGATGGCTACACCTTC
CDR3 protein: CASSHSGTGDGYTF
clone size: .
D gene: TRBD1
J gene: TRBJ1-2
V gene: TRBV18

CDR3 DNA: TGTGCCAGCAGCGTAGAGCAGTGGGGGGTTATGGGCATTCAGTACTTC
CDR3 protein: CASSVEQWGVMGIQYF
clone size: .
D gene: .
J gene: TRBJ2-4
V gene: TRBV9